Listed below are T cell receptor beta chains from one sample, sequenced in a study of T cell responses to AZD1222 COVID-19 vaccine. Generated by immunoSEQ multiplex PCR, the TCRdb table keeps only in-frame clones and is missing some. The table includes more than 110,000 clones, about 93% detected once. The sequenced sample was peripheral blood, obtained on day 0 of AZD1222 vaccination. Receptors were obtained from an adult in good health. CDR3s include the opening cysteine and the closing phenylalanine or tryptophan. A D gene is named only where the DNA matches it firmly. Not every row has a clone size; where given, it reads once, few, many or a size class.

>TRBV5-6|TRBJ1-5|.|.
TGTGCCAGCAGCCTCCGCGGGGTCGGCAATCAGCCCCAGCATTTT
CASSLRGVGNQPQHF
>TRBV19|TRBJ1-5|.|.
TGTGCCAGTAGTATCTCCAAAAATCAGCCCCAGCATTTT
CASSISKNQPQHF
>TRBV7-2|TRBJ1-4|.|.
TGTGCCAGCAGCAGAATGGCAGCCGAAAAACTGTTTTTT
CASSRMAAEKLFF
>TRBV29-1|TRBJ1-2|.|.
TGCAGCGTTGGGACCGCCAATAACTATGGCTACACCTTC
CSVGTANNYGYTF
>TRBV4-3|TRBJ1-2|.|.
TGCGCCAGCAGCCAAGATTGGAGCAGTACCCGGCTGCTGCGCTATGGCTACACCTTC
CASSQDWSSTRLLRYGYTF
>TRBV6-5|TRBJ2-1|TRBD1|.
TGTGCCAGCAGCACAGGGGCTAATGAGCAGTTCTTC
CASSTGANEQFF
>TRBV30|TRBJ1-2|.|.
TGTGCCTGGAGACTACAGGGAACAGTTTTTAACTATGGCTACACCTTC
CAWRLQGTVFNYGYTF
>TRBV6-1|TRBJ2-7|.|.
TGTGCCAGCAGTGAAGCGAATATATGGGACGAGCAGTACTTC
CASSEANIWDEQYF
>TRBV6-5|TRBJ2-7|TRBD2|.
TGTGCCAGCACTAGGGAGTCTAGCGGAAACTACGAGCAGTACTTC
CASTRESSGNYEQYF
>TRBV28|TRBJ1-1|.|.
TGTGCCAGCAGTTTGGAGTTTGAAGCTTTCTTT
CASSLEFEAFF
>TRBV28|TRBJ1-2|.|.
TGTGCCAGCAGTCCAAGGACGGGTTCCTATGGCTACACCTTC
CASSPRTGSYGYTF
>TRBV30|TRBJ1-2|.|.
TGTGCCTGGAGTGTAATTGGCGGCTCCTATGGCTACACCTTC
CAWSVIGGSYGYTF
>TRBV2|TRBJ2-7|.|once
TGTGCCAGCAGTGAGGTGGGGACTCCGCTTTACGAGCAGTACTTC
CASSEVGTPLYEQYF
>TRBV28|TRBJ1-3|.|once
TGTGCCAGCAGTTTCCGGGGGCGCGGAAACACCATATATTTT
CASSFRGRGNTIYF
>TRBV2|TRBJ1-2|TRBD1|.
TGTGCCAGCAGTGAAAGGTCTGGACAGGGAGGTGGCTACACCTTC
CASSERSGQGGGYTF
>TRBV7-9|TRBJ2-3|.|.
TGTGCCAGCAACTATCGGGGGGCCATCACAGATACGCAGTATTTT
CASNYRGAITDTQYF
>TRBV29-1|TRBJ2-1|.|.
TGCAGCGTTGAAGCAGGTTACAATGAGCAGTTCTTC
CSVEAGYNEQFF
>TRBV18|TRBJ1-1|TRBD1|.
TGTGCCAGCTCACCTTCACAGGGGGCCAAATCGAACACTGAAGCTTTCTTT
CASSPSQGAKSNTEAFF
>TRBV5-4|TRBJ1-2|.|few
TGTGCCAGCAGCTCTGACGGGTTCAGGCCCCGATATGGCTACACCTTC
CASSSDGFRPRYGYTF
>TRBV25-1|TRBJ1-1|.|.
TGTGCCAGCGCCGGGACTTCTACTGAAGCTTTCTTT
CASAGTSTEAFF
>TRBV11-2|TRBJ1-2|.|.
TGTGCCAGCAGCTTAGGGGGGCTCTATGGCTACACCTTC
CASSLGGLYGYTF
>TRBV7-3|TRBJ1-1|TRBD1|.
TGTGCCAGCAGCGAGCCGGGACAGCCGGCTTTCTTT
CASSEPGQPAFF
>TRBV5-1|TRBJ1-1|.|.
TGCGCCAGCAGCTTGGCTATGGGTGTCGGTTCTGAAGCTTTCTTT
CASSLAMGVGSEAFF
>TRBV6-6|TRBJ2-2|.|.
TGTGCCAGCAGTCCAACACTTGAGGCCGGGGAGCTGTTTTTT
CASSPTLEAGELFF
>TRBV7-3|TRBJ1-2|TRBD1|.
TGTGCCAGGACCTCGGACAGGGGTTACGATAGCTACACCTTC
CARTSDRGYDSYTF
>TRBV6-5|TRBJ1-5|.|medium-sized
TGTGCCAGCAGTTTTGAGGTCAATCAGCCCCAGCATTTT
CASSFEVNQPQHF
>TRBV7-3|TRBJ1-5|.|.
TGTGCCAGCAGCTTCCAGCCGGGATGGTTCAATCAGCCCCAGCATTTT
CASSFQPGWFNQPQHF
>TRBV7-2|TRBJ2-7|.|.
TGTGCCAGCAGCGCCGCAGCCGCGGGGTACGAGCAGTACTTC
CASSAAAAGYEQYF
>TRBV6-5|TRBJ1-3|.|.
TGTGCCAGCAGTTATGGGGTCAGCTCTGGAAACACCATATATTTT
CASSYGVSSGNTIYF
>TRBV19|TRBJ1-2|.|.
TGTGCCAGTAGTATTCTAAGGGTCCCAAACTATGGCTACACCTTC
CASSILRVPNYGYTF
>TRBV7-9|TRBJ2-7|.|.
TGTGCCAGCAGCTTATCAGGGTTTTCCTACGAGCAGTACTTC
CASSLSGFSYEQYF
>TRBV7-2|TRBJ1-2|TRBD1|.
TGTGCCAGCAGCTCCCTGACAGGGGGTTACTATGGCTACACCTTC
CASSSLTGGYYGYTF
>TRBV6-1|TRBJ2-7|.|.
TGTGCCAGCAGTGATGGGGGCAGCTCCTTCTCCTACGAGCAGTACTTC
CASSDGGSSFSYEQYF
>TRBV2|TRBJ1-1|.|.
TGTGCCAGCAGTGAAGAAAGGAACACTGAAGCTTTCTTT
CASSEERNTEAFF
>TRBV19|TRBJ2-2|.|.
TGTGCCGGATGGGGGGCCGGGGAGCTGTTTTTT
CAGWGAGELFF
>TRBV5-5|TRBJ1-1|.|.
TGTGCCAGCAGCTGGGGTGGGGTCTCTGAAGCTTTCTTT
CASSWGGVSEAFF
>TRBV4-3|TRBJ1-3|.|.
TGCGCCAGCAGCCAAGACGGGGGGCCCTTCGGAAACACCATATATTTT
CASSQDGGPFGNTIYF
>TRBV7-2|TRBJ1-6|TRBD1|.
TGTGCCAGCAGCCAAGAGGGACAGGGCGCTTGGTCACCCCTCCACTTT
CASSQEGQGAWSPLHF
>TRBV30|TRBJ2-1|TRBD2|.
TGTGCCTGGAGTGGGGACTACCGCTCCAACAATGAGCAGTTCTTC
CAWSGDYRSNNEQFF
>TRBV30|TRBJ1-1|.|.
TGTGCCTGGGACTTTGGGGGGAACACTGAAGCTTTCTTT
CAWDFGGNTEAFF
>TRBV5-4|TRBJ1-6|.|once
TGTGCCAGCAGCTTGAACAGCCTCCTGTCGGGGGCCCTCCACTTT
CASSLNSLLSGALHF
>TRBV27|TRBJ2-1|TRBD1|.
TGTGCCAGCAGTTTCGCCGGGACAGGTTTAGGACAGTTCTTC
CASSFAGTGLGQFF
>TRBV6-5|TRBJ2-1|TRBD1|.
TGTGCCAGCAGTCGACAGGGGGCTGGCTACAATGAGCAGTTCTTC
CASSRQGAGYNEQFF
>TRBV4-1|TRBJ1-3|.|.
TGCGCCAGCAGCCAAAGGGGCTTTGGAAACACCATATATTTT
CASSQRGFGNTIYF
>TRBV6-2/TRBV6-3|TRBJ1-6|.|.
TGTGCCAGCAGTCCCCGCCGACTCTTCGGACTGAGCTCCTATAATTCACCCCTCCACTTT
CASSPRRLFGLSSYNSPLHF
>TRBV6-5|TRBJ1-2|.|.
TGTGCCAGCAGCGTCGACGGCCGGTATGGCTACACCTTC
CASSVDGRYGYTF